The entry below gives a single TCR beta chain sequence along with its context. J lost 4 bases, V lost 8 bases, and 9 bases had no gene match. This CDR3 spans 15 amino acids. CDR1 and CDR2 from the germline V gene are LNHDA and SQIVND (reference sequence). In the authors' workflow: Amplification of reference gene primers was used by the study to estimate nucleated cell counts. Measured with immunoSEQ multiplex PCR; TCRdb has only the in-frame clones, and not every one. V and J calls and clone size are as listed in that table; D and trimming were resolved from the DNA. The repertoire holds some 190,000 clones, 75% to 90% seen once, with about 7.2% in the top ten. This sample is part of a study of blood T cell repertoires in COVID-19. Study background: Italy, Spain and the United States were the sources of the convalescent and acute COVID-19 samples. Sources were T cells, B-cell-depleted T cells, or PBMCs; the material itself was cDNA or gDNA.

The chain uses TRBV19 and TRBJ2-1; 9 bases map to TRBD1. Sequences were obtained from peripheral blood. This receptor was identified in a man aged 60-69 years with acute or convalescent COVID-19. In nucleotides, the CDR3 is TGTGCCAGTCGCCGGGTGGGACAGGGTTACAATGAGCAGTTCTTC. Translated: CASRRVGQGYNEQFF.